One TCR beta chain is described in this entry. Clones were sequenced by immunoSEQ multiplex PCR, and TCRdb holds only the in-frame ones, with some missing. This table has fewer than 80,000 clones, 90% appearing once. This entry comes from a study of blood T cell repertoires in COVID-19. About the research overall: COVID-19 samples, acute and convalescent, were from the United States, Italy and Spain.

From germline, CDR1 is WNHNN and CDR2 SYGVQD (reference sequence). CDR3 length: 14 residues. V was cut by 3 bases and J by 3 bases, with 11 bases left in between. The sequence derives from a man aged 50 to 60 with acute or convalescent COVID-19. Sequenced sample: peripheral blood. The chain recombines TRBV10-1 with TRBJ2-5; no clear D. The CDR3 sequence is CASSDGRTEETQYF. CDR3 nucleotides: TGCGCCAGCAGTGATGGCAGAACCGAAGAGACCCAGTACTTC.